This T cell receptor beta chain is drawn from a study of long-term antiretroviral therapy in people with HIV. Worth noting for this clone: Its antigen remains unidentified.

Regarding the study as a whole: It was observed that HIV repertoires exhibited narrower CDR3 length ranges than controls. Clones that had undergone expansion before ART dominated the repertoire at all time points.

CDR1 and CDR2 from the germline V gene are MNHEY and SMNVEV (reference sequence). The CDR3 consists of 15 residues. The junction had 9 bases not matched to a gene; V was cut back by 6 bases and J by 3 bases. Survey level was the resolution at which the v3.0 immunoSEQ assay ran. For each individual sample, sequencing targeted roughly 35,000-55,000 T-cell genomes. Sequencing was performed with immunoSEQ multiplex PCR; in TCRdb, only in-frame clones are kept and a portion is missing. The sample yields 34,000 or so clones, 70% to 90% seen once. This TCR came from a woman in her 30s with HIV. Sequencing used unsorted PBMCs, obtained around 2.7 years before starting antiretroviral therapy. V and J are TRBV27 and TRBJ2-7; 9 nucleotides match TRBD2. The CDR3 DNA follows: TGTGCCAGCAGCCCAGCGGGGGGTACTTTCTACGAGCAGTACGTC. Protein sequence: CASSPAGGTFYEQYV.